This T cell receptor (beta chain) was observed in a study of early T cells in non-severe SARS-CoV-2 infection. In the study overall: Sequenced material consisted of bulk RNA (from unsorted whole blood), and chains were unpaired.

The ends were cut back, 0 bases at V and 6 bases at J, with 9 bases in the middle. CDR3 length equals 13 residues. Germline-derived CDR1 and CDR2 are MNHEY and SVGAGI. Each CDR3 protein gets one entry after TCRdb re-called the 5' RACE reads with MiXCR. This table has 60,000 to 70,000 distinct CDR3 sequences, less than 5% appearing once. This clonotype was seen repeatedly, ten times or more. The chain has TRBV6-5 and TRBJ2-7; D gene ambiguous. The receptor comes from an adult who was a healthcare worker with PCR-confirmed SARS-CoV-2 infection or an uninfected control (not recorded which). The specimen was whole blood. The CDR3, as DNA: TGTGCCAGCAGTTACTCGCTCGGCGGCGAGCAGTACTTC. This gives the protein CASSYSLGGEQYF.